Below, 23 T cell receptor beta chains from the same sample are listed, as sequenced in a study of blood T cell repertoires in COVID-19. Here immunoSEQ multiplex PCR was the method, and the copy in TCRdb shows in-frame clones only, minus some. The sample contains 130,000 or so clones, roughly 86% of which appear only once. The sample comprised peripheral blood. The receptors were sampled from a woman in her sixties with acute or convalescent COVID-19.

This chain joins TRBV7-2 and TRBJ1-6, with TRBD1 as a possible D gene (6 bases). Germline V gene data show CDR1 as SGHTA and CDR2 as FQGNSA. The CDR3 has 14 amino acids. Between the trimmed V and J ends, which lost 1 base and 10 bases, there was a span of 11 bases. CDR3: CASSLGDTISPLHF. The CDR3 DNA follows: TGTGCCAGCAGCTTAGGGGACACAATCTCACCCCTCCACTTT.

This clone was recorded a few times. The chain combines TRBV9 with TRBJ2-1; perhaps TRBD2 as D (6 bases). Deletions cut 4 bases from V and 8 bases from J, with 22 bases between. The CDR3 extends over 16 amino acids. Per germline, CDR1 SGDLS and CDR2 YYNGEE. CDR3 bases: TGTGCCAGCAGCACACAGACTAGAATCCTCTCTGATGAGCAGTTCTTC. Translated, it gives CASSTQTRILSDEQFF.

V usage is TRBV9 and J usage is TRBJ2-5, with 7 bases fitting TRBD2. The CDR3 length is 16 residues. V shed 0 bases, J shed 5 bases, and the junction held 10 bases outside the gene matches. CDR1 and CDR2 (germline): SGDLS, YYNGEE. The CDR3 bases are TGTGCCAGCAGCGTAGCAAGCGGGGCGGGCGTGGAGACCCAGTACTTC. As protein: CASSVASGAGVETQYF.

The CDR3 here is CASSRPSNGGEQYF. CDR3 bases: TGTGCCAGCAGCCGCCCCTCGAACGGGGGCGAGCAGTACTTC. This chain uses TRBV7-8 with TRBJ2-7; TRBD2 is a possible D gene (6 bases). The CDR3 is 14 residues long. V was trimmed by 5 bases and J by 6 bases, leaving 17 bases between them. Germline CDR1 reads SGHVS; CDR2 reads FQNEAQ.

The chain links TRBV3-1 (or the pseudogene TRBV3-2) to TRBJ2-7; 7 bases fit TRBD2. CDR3 size: 14 residues. Germline V gene lookup returns CDR1 LGHDT and CDR2 YNNKEL (reference sequence). Trimming took 3 bases from V and 4 from J; bases not matched to a gene: 6. CDR3 region: CASSQSGGKYEQYF. CDR3 sequence (DNA): TGTGCCAGCAGCCAGTCCGGGGGGAAGTACGAGCAGTACTTC.

CDR3 DNA: TGTGCCAGCAGCTCACAGGGGGCGCTTCATAGCTACGAGCAGTACTTC. It translates to CASSSQGALHSYEQYF. V gene TRBV7-2 combines with J gene TRBJ2-7; 9 bases are shared with TRBD1. This CDR3 comprises 16 residues. CDR1 is SGHTA, CDR2 FQGNSA, per germline. V gave up 4 bases and J gave up 3 bases; unmatched junction bases: 10.

This clone appeared a single time. The V call is TRBV7-8, the J call TRBJ1-1, with D unresolved. Germline V gene lookup returns CDR1 SGHVS and CDR2 FQNEAQ. V lost 5 bases to trimming and J lost 4 bases, with 8 bases between them. The CDR3 extends over 12 amino acids. Here the CDR3 DNA reads TGTGCCAGCAGCCTACAGATCACTGAAGCTTTCTTT. This encodes CASSLQITEAFF.

The V call is TRBV27, the J call TRBJ2-7, with D tentatively TRBD1 (6 bases). Trimming removed 0 bases at V and 6 bases at J, with 6 bases between. The CDR3 is 12 amino acids. The germline V gene has CDR1 MNHEY and CDR2 SMNVEV (reference sequence). The CDR3: CASSLSGGEQYF. CDR3 DNA: TGTGCCAGCAGTTTATCAGGGGGCGAGCAGTACTTC.

This chain's CDR3 is CASSPNLPPGQGNYGYTF. CDR3 nucleotides: TGTGCCAGCTCACCTAATCTGCCCCCGGGACAGGGGAACTATGGCTACACCTTC. The rearrangement links TRBV18 to TRBJ1-2; 10 nucleotides match TRBD1. Germline V gene data show CDR1 as KGHSH and CDR2 as LQKENI. V shed 3 bases, J shed 2 bases, and the junction held 12 bases outside the gene matches. This CDR3 has 18 residues.

V and J are TRBV10-1 and TRBJ2-2; 7 positions agree with TRBD2. The V gene end was trimmed by 7 bases and the J gene end by 0 bases; junction bases not matched to a gene: 8. Per germline, CDR1 WNHNN and CDR2 SYGVQD (reference sequence). The CDR3 covers 16 residues. Here the CDR3 reads CASISRLAANTGELFF. The CDR3 DNA is TGCGCCAGCATTTCCCGTCTAGCGGCGAACACCGGGGAGCTGTTTTTT.

The chain has TRBV28 and TRBJ1-1; the D is unclear. This CDR3 contains 15 residues. The ends were cut back, 2 bases at V and 3 bases at J, with 13 bases in the middle. In germline, CDR1 is MDHEN, CDR2 SYDVKM. The CDR3 DNA sequence: TGTGCCAGCAGTTTACTAGGCCCGAGGGACACTGAAGCTTTCTTT. It yields the protein CASSLLGPRDTEAFF.

The chain combines TRBV4-1 with TRBJ2-7; TRBD1 matches at 11 bases. CDR1 and CDR2 from the germline V gene are MGHRA and YSYEKL. V lost 4 bases to trimming and J lost 2 bases; unmatched junction nucleotides: 1. The CDR3 loop spans 14 amino acids. CDR3 sequence reads: CASSRDRGAYEQYF. The CDR3 coding sequence is TGCGCCAGCAGCCGGGACAGGGGGGCCTACGAGCAGTACTTC.

This chain links TRBV5-1 with TRBJ2-2, with 7 bases fitting TRBD1. Germline CDR1 reads SGHRS; CDR2 reads YFSETQ. After removal of 6 bases from V and 6 bases from J, the junction contained 5 bases not matched to a gene. The CDR3 is 13 amino acids. The chain's CDR3 is CASKPDRSGELFF. The CDR3, as DNA: TGCGCCAGCAAGCCGGACAGGTCCGGGGAGCTGTTTTTT.

This rearrangement joins TRBV28 to TRBJ2-1, with a weak D call TRBD2 (7 bases). Germline CDR1 reads MDHEN; CDR2 reads SYDVKM. Trimming removed 7 bases at V and 5 bases at J, with 21 bases between. The CDR3 runs to 16 residues. The CDR3 is CASTAVGGPQHNEQFF. The CDR3 DNA sequence: TGTGCCAGCACCGCGGTGGGGGGGCCCCAACACAATGAGCAGTTCTTC.

This chain connects TRBV6-2 or TRBV6-3 to TRBJ1-2, with TRBD1 identical over 10 bases. The germline gives CDR1 MNHEY, CDR2 SVGEGT. This CDR3 region has 16 residues. The junction had 8 bases not matched to a gene; V was cut back by 6 bases and J by 1 base. The CDR3 region has the DNA TGTGCCAGCAGCAACGGACAGGGGGGTCATAACTATGGCTACACCTTC. Translating it yields CASSNGQGGHNYGYTF.

The V gene is TRBV4-2, the J gene TRBJ2-1; 12 nucleotides align to TRBD1. This CDR3 region has 15 residues. In germline, CDR1 is LGHNA, CDR2 YNFKEQ. The V gene end was trimmed by 4 bases and the J gene end by 7 bases; junction bases not matched to a gene: 5. The CDR3 spells CASSPRDRGLNEQFF. DNA for the CDR3: TGTGCCAGCAGCCCCCGGGACAGGGGGCTGAATGAGCAGTTCTTC.

This clone was seen a single time. The chain combines TRBV3-1 (or the pseudogene TRBV3-2) with TRBJ2-3; 11 bases fit TRBD2. The J segment lost 0 bases and the V segment lost 4 bases, leaving 9 bases of the junction unmatched. The CDR3 length is 18 residues. CDR1 and CDR2 (germline): LGHDT, YNNKEL (reference sequence). The CDR3, as DNA: TGTGCCAGCAGCCTAACTAGCGGGGGATTTTCTAGCACAGATACGCAGTATTTT. It specifies CASSLTSGGFSSTDTQYF.

This chain links TRBV20-1 with TRBJ2-3, with 11 nucleotides matching TRBD2. CDR1 DFQATT and CDR2 SNEGSKA come from the germline V gene (reference sequence). V shed 3 bases, J shed 2 bases, and the junction held 7 bases outside the gene matches. The CDR3 is 16 amino acids. The CDR3 spells CSASRASGGPTDTQYF. The CDR3 DNA sequence: TGCAGTGCTAGTCGGGCTAGCGGGGGGCCCACAGATACGCAGTATTTT.

The chain is built from TRBV7-6 and TRBJ2-1, with D hard to call. Trimming took off 1 base at V and 2 bases at J, with 9 bases between the two ends. The CDR3 has 15 amino acids. The germline gives CDR1 SGHVS, CDR2 FNYEAQ. The CDR3 nucleotides are TGTGCCAGCAGCTTAGAAGGTCGGGCCTACAATGAGCAGTTCTTC. Its translation is CASSLEGRAYNEQFF.

The chain couples TRBV27 to TRBJ1-5; D perhaps matches TRBD1 (6 bases). V shed 4 bases and J shed 0 bases, with 19 bases lying between them. The CDR3 runs to 18 residues. CDR1 and CDR2 (germline): MNHEY, SMNVEV (reference sequence). As DNA, the CDR3 is TGTGCCAGCAGTTCGAGCGGGACACTAACCCATAGCAATCAGCCCCAGCATTTT. The encoded protein is CASSSSGTLTHSNQPQHF.

The V gene is TRBV29-1, the J gene TRBJ2-7; tentative D call: TRBD1 (6 bases). Germline V lookup: CDR1 SQVTM, CDR2 ANQGSEA. This CDR3 has 14 residues. With 4 bases removed from V and 2 bases from J, the gap between germline ends came to 15 bases. The CDR3, as DNA: TGCAGCGTTGCCCCGAACAGGGCTGCCTACGAGCAGTACTTC. Translating gives CSVAPNRAAYEQYF.

V and J are TRBV9 and TRBJ1-4, with D unclear. This CDR3 contains 15 residues. Germline V gives CDR1 SGDLS, CDR2 YYNGEE. V lost 0 bases and J lost 4, with 10 bases in between. As DNA, the CDR3 is TGTGCCAGCAGCGTAGAAGCACGATTTAATGAAAAACTGTTTTTT. Its protein product is CASSVEARFNEKLFF.

DNA for the CDR3: TGTGCCAGCAGCCAGGGACAGGGGTACGGAGAGACCCAGTACTTC. It encodes CASSQGQGYGETQYF. The rearrangement joins TRBV14 to TRBJ2-5; 10 positions match TRBD1. V lost 3 bases and J lost 4; bases outside the gene matches: 5. Germline loops: CDR1 SGHDN, CDR2 FVKESK. The CDR3 length is 15 residues.